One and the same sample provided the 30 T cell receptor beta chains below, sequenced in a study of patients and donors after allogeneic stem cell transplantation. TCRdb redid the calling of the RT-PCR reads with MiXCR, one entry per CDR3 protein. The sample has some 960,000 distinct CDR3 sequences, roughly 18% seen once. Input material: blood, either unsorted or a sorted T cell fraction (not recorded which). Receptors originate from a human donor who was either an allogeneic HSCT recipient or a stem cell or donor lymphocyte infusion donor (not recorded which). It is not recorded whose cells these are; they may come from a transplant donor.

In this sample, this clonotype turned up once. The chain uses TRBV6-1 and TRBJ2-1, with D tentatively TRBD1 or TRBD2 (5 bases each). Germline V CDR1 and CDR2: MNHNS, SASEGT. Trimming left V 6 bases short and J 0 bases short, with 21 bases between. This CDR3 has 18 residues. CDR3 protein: CASRQAYGAQSSYNEQFF. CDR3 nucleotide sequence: TGTGCCAGCAGACAGGCTTACGGGGCCCAGAGCTCCTACAATGAGCAGTTCTTC.

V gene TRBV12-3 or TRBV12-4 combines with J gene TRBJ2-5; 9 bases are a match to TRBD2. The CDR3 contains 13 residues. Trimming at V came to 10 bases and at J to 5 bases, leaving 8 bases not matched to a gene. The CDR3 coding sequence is TGTGCCAACACCGTAGCGGGAGAGGAGACCCAGTACTTC. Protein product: CANTVAGEETQYF.

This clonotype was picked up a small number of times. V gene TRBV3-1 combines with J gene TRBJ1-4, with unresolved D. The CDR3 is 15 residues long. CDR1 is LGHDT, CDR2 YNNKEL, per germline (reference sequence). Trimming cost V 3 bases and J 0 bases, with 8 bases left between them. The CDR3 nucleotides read TGTGCCAGCAGCCAGAAGACTCCAACTAATGAAAAACTGTTTTTT. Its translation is CASSQKTPTNEKLFF.

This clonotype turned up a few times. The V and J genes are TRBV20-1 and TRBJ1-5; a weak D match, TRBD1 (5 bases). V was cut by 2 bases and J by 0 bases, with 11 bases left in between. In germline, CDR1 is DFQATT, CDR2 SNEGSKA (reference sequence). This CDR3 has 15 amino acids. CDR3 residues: CSARRGGGSNQPQHF. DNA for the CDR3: TGCAGTGCTAGACGGGGCGGGGGTAGCAATCAGCCCCAGCATTTT.

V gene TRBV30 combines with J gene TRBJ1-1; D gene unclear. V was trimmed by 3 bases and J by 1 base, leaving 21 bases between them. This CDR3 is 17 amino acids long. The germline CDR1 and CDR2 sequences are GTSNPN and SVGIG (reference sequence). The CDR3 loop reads CAWSPVGPVRSNTEAFF. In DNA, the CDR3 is TGTGCCTGGAGCCCGGTAGGGCCCGTTCGATCGAACACTGAAGCTTTCTTT.

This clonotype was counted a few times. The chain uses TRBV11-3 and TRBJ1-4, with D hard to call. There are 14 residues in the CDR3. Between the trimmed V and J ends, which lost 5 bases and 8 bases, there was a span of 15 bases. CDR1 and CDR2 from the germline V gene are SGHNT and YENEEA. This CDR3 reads CASSPRAHEEKLFF. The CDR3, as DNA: TGTGCCAGCAGCCCTCGGGCCCATGAGGAAAAACTGTTTTTT.

DNA for the CDR3: TGTGCCAGCAGCGAGGGCATGGGCGAGCAGTACTTC. It is translated as CASSEGMGEQYF. The chain is built from TRBV9 and TRBJ2-7, with D uncertain. Germline assignment: CDR1 SGDLS and CDR2 YYNGEE. This CDR3 is built from 12 residues. Trimming removed 3 bases at V and 6 bases at J, with 10 bases between.

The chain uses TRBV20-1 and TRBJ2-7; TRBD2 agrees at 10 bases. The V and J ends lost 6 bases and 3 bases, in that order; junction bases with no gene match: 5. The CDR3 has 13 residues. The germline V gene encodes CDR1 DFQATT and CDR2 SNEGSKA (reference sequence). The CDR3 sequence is CSAPGTSVYEQYF. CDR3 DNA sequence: TGCAGTGCACCCGGGACTAGCGTCTACGAGCAGTACTTC.

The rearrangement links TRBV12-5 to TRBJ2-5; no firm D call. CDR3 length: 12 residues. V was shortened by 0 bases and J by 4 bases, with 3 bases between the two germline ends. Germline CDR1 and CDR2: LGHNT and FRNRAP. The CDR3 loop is CASGLVGETQYF. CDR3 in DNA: TGTGCTAGTGGTTTGGTAGGAGAGACCCAGTACTTC.

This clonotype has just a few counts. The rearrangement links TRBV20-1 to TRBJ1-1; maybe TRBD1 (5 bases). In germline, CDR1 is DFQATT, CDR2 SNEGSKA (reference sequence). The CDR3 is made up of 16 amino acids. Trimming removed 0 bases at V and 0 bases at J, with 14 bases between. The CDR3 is CSARDLRGIMNTEAFF. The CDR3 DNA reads TGCAGTGCTAGAGACCTCCGGGGCATTATGAACACTGAAGCTTTCTTT.

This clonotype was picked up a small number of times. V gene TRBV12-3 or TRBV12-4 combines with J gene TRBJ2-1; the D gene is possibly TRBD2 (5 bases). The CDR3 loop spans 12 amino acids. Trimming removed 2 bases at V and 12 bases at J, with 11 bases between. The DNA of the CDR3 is TGTGCCAGCAGTTTAATCGAGGGCTGGCAGTTCTTC. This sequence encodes CASSLIEGWQFF.

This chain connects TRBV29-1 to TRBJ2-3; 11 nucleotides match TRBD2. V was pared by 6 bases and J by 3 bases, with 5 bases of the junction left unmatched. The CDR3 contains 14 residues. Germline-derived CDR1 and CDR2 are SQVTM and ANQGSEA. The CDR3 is CSVPRTSGTDTQYF. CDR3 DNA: TGCAGCGTGCCCAGGACTAGCGGGACAGATACGCAGTATTTT.

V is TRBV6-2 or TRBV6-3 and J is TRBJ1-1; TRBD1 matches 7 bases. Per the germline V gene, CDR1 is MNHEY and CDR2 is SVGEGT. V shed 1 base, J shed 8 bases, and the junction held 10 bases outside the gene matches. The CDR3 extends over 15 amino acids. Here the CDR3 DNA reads TGTGCCAGCAGTTACTGGCGACAGGGAGCCAACGAAGCTTTCTTT. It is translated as CASSYWRQGANEAFF.

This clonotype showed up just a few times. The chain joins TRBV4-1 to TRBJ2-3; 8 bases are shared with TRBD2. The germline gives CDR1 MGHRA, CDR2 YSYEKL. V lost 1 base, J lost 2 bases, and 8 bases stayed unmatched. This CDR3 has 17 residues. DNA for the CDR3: TGCGCCAGCAGCCAAGTCATAGCGGGGCATTACACAGATACGCAGTATTTT. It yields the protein CASSQVIAGHYTDTQYF.

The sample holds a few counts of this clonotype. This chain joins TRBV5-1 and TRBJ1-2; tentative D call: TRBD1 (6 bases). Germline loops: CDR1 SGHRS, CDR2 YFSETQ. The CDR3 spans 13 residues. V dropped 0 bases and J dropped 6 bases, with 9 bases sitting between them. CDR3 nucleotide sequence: TGCGCCAGCAGCTTGGTGGAGGGGGATGGCTACACCTTC. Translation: CASSLVEGDGYTF.

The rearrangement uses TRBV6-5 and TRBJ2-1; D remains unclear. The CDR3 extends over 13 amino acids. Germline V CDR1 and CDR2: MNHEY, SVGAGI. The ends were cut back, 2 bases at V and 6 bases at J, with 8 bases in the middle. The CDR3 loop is CASSYEGINEQFF. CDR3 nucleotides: TGTGCCAGCAGTTACGAAGGGATCAATGAGCAGTTCTTC.

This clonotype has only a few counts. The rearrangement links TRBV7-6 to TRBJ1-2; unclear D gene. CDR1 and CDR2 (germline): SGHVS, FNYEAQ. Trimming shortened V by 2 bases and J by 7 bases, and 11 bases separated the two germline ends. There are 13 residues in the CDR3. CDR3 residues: CASSLPNLAGYTF. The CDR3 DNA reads TGTGCCAGCAGCTTACCAAACTTGGCTGGCTACACCTTC.

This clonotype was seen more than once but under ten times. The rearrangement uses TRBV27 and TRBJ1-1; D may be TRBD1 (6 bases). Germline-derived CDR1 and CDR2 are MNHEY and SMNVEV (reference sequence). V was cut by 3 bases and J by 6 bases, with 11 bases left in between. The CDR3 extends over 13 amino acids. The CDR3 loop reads CASSFTGRAEAFF. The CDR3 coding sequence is TGTGCCAGCAGTTTCACAGGGAGGGCTGAAGCTTTCTTT.

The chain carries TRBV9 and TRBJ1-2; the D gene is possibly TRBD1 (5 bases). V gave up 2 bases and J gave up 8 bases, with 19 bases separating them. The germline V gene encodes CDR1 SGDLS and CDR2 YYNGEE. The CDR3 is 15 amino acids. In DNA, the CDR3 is TGTGCCAGCAGCGTCGAGGGTGGGACCTTAGGGGGCTACACCTTC. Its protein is CASSVEGGTLGGYTF.

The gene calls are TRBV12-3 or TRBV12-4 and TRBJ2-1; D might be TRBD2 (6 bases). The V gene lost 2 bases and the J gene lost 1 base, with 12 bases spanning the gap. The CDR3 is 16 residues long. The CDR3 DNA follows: TGTGCCAGCAGTTTAACTGCGGGGCCTTCCTACAATGAGCAGTTCTTC. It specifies CASSLTAGPSYNEQFF.

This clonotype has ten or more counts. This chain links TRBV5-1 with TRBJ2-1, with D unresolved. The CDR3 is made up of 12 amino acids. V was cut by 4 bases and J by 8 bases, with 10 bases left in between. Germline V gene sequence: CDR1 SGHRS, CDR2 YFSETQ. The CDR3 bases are TGCGCCAGCAGCCCAAGCATCGATGAGCAGTTCTTC. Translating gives CASSPSIDEQFF.

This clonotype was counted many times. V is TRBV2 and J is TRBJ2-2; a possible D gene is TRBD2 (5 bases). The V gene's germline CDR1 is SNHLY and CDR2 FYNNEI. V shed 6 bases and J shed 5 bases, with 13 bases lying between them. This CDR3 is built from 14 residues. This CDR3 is CASRMVRETGELFF. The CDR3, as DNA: TGTGCCAGCAGGATGGTACGGGAAACCGGGGAGCTGTTTTTT.

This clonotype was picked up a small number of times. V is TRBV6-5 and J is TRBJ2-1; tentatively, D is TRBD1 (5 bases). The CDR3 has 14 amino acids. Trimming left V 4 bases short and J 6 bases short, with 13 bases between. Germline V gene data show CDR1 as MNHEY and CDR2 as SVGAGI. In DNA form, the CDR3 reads TGTGCCAGCAGTTTTTTTGACAGACCCAATGAGCAGTTCTTC. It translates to CASSFFDRPNEQFF.

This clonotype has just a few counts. CDR3 bases: TGTGCCAGCAGCTACGACAGGGCAACGCTGTTTTTT. This gives the protein CASSYDRATLFF. This chain links TRBV7-2 with TRBJ1-4, with 7 bases that match TRBD1. The germline V gene encodes CDR1 SGHTA and CDR2 FQGNSA. The CDR3 loop spans 12 amino acids. The J segment lost 14 bases and the V segment lost 4 bases, leaving 7 bases of the junction unmatched.

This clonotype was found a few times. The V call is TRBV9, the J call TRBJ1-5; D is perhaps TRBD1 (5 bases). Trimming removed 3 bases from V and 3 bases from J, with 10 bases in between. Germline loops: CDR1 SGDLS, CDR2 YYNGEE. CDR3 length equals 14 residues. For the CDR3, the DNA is TGTGCCAGCAGCGACGGACATATCAATCAGCCCCAGCATTTT. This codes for CASSDGHINQPQHF.

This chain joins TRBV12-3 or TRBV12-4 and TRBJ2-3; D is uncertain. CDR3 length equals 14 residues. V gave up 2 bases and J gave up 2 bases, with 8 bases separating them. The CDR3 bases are TGTGCCAGCAGTTTACTAGGCCCCACAGATACGCAGTATTTT. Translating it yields CASSLLGPTDTQYF.

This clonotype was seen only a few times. CDR3 amino acids: CSVGEAETQYF. The CDR3 region has the DNA TGCAGCGTTGGTGAGGCGGAGACCCAGTACTTC. J is TRBJ2-5 and V is TRBV29-1; no definite D call. There are 11 residues in the CDR3. V was clipped by 4 bases and J by 5 bases, with 8 bases between them. Per the germline V gene, CDR1 is SQVTM and CDR2 is ANQGSEA.

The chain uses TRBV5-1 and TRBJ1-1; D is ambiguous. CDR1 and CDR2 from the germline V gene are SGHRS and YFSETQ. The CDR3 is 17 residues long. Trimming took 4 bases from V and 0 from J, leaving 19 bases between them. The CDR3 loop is CASSPSPATYMNTEAFF. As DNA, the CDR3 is TGCGCCAGCAGCCCGAGCCCGGCGACATATATGAACACTGAAGCTTTCTTT.

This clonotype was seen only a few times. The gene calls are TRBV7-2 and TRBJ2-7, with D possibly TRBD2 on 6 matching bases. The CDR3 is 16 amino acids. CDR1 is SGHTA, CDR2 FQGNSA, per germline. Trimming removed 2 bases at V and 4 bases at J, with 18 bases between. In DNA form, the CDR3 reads TGTGCCAGCAGCTTAACGGGGCAGGGAGGTCGGTACGAGCAGTACTTC. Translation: CASSLTGQGGRYEQYF.

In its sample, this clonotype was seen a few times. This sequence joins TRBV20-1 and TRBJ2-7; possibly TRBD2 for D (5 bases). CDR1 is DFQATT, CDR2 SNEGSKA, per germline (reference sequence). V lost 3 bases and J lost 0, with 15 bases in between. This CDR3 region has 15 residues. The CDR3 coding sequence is TGCAGTGCTAGGGAAGGAGGACGGAGCTCCTACGAGCAGTACTTC. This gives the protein CSAREGGRSSYEQYF.